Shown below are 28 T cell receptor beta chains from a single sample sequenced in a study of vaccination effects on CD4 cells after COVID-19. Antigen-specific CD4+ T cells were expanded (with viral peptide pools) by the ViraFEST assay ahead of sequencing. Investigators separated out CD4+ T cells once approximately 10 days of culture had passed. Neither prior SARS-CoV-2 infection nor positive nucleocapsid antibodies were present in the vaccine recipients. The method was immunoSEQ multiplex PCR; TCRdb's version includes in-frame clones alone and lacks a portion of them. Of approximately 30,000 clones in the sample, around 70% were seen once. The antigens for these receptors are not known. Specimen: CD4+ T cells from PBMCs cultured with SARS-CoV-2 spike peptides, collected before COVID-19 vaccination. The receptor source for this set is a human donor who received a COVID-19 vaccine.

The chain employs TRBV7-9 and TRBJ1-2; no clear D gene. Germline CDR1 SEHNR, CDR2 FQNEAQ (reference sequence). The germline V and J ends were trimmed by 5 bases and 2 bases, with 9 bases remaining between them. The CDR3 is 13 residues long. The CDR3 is CASSQERNYGYTF. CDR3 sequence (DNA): TGTGCCAGCAGCCAGGAACGAAACTATGGCTACACCTTC.

The CDR3 DNA is TGTGCCAGCAGCTTAGGGGGAGACAGCAATCAGCCCCAGCATTTT. This gives the protein CASSLGGDSNQPQHF. The chain uses TRBV5-4 and TRBJ1-5; perhaps TRBD1 as D (6 bases). CDR1 is SGHNT and CDR2 is YYREEE in the germline V gene (reference sequence). This CDR3 contains 15 residues. Trimming took 2 bases from V and 1 from J, leaving 10 bases between them.

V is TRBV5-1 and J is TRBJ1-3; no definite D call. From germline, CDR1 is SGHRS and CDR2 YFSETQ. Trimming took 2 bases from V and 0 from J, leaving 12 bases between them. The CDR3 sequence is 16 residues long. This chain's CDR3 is CASSFEGQNSGNTIYF. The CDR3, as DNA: TGCGCCAGCAGCTTCGAAGGGCAGAACTCTGGAAACACCATATATTTT.

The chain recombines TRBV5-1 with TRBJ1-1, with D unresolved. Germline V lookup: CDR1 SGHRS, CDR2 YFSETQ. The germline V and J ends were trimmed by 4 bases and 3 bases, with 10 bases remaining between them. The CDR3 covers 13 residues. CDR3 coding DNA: TGCGCCAGCAGCCCTAGCTGGGACACTGAAGCTTTCTTT. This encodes CASSPSWDTEAFF.

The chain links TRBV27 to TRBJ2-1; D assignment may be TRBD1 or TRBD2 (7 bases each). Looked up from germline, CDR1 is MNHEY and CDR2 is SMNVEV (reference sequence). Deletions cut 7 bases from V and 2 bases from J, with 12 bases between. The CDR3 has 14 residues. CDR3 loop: CASKGGGPYNEQFF. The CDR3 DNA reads TGTGCCAGCAAGGGAGGGGGCCCCTACAATGAGCAGTTCTTC.

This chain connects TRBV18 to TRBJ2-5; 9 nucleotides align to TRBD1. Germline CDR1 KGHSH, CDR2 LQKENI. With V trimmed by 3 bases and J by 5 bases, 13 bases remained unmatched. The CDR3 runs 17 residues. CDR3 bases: TGTGCCAGCTCACCCCGGCTCGTGACAGGGGGTACGGAGACCCAGTACTTC. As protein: CASSPRLVTGGTETQYF.

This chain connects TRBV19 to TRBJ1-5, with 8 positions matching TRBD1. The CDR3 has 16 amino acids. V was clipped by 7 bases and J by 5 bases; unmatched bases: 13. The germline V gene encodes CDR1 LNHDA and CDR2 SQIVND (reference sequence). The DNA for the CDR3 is TGTGCCAGTACCACGAACCCAGGGGGCGCGTATCAGCCCCAGCATTTT. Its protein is CASTTNPGGAYQPQHF.

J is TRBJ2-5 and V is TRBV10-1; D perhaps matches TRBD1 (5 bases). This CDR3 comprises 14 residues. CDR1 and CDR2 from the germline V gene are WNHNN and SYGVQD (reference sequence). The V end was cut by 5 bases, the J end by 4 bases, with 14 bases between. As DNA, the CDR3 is TGCGCCAGCAGTCACTCAGGGTCAAGAGAGACCCAGTACTTC. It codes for CASSHSGSRETQYF.

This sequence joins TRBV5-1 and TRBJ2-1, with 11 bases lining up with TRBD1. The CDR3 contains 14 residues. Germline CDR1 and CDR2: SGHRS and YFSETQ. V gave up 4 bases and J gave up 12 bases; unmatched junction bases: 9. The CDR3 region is CASSVTGTGGVQFF. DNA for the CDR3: TGCGCCAGCAGCGTTACCGGGACAGGGGGTGTGCAGTTCTTC.

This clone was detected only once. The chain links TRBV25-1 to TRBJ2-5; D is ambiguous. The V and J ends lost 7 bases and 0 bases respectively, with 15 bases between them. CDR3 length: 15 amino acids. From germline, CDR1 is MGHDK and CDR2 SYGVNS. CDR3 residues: CASTSGQGHQETQYF. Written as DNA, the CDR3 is TGTGCCAGCACTTCAGGTCAAGGTCACCAAGAGACCCAGTACTTC.

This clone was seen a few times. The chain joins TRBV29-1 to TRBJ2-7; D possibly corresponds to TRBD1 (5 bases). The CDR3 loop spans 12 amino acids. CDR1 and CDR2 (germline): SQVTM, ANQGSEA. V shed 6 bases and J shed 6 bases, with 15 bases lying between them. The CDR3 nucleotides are TGCAGCGTCGAACCCAGGCAGGGCGAGCAGTACTTC. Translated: CSVEPRQGEQYF.

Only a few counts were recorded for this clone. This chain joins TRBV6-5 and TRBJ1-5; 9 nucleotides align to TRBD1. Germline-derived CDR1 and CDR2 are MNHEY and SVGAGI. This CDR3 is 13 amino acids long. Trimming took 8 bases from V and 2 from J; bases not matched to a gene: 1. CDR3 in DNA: TGTGCCAGCTGGACAGGGGGCAATCAGCCCCAGCATTTT. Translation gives CASWTGGNQPQHF.

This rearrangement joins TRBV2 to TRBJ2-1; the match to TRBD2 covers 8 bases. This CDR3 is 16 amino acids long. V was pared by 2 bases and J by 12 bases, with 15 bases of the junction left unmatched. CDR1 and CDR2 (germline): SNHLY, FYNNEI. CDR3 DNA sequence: TGTGCCAGCAGTGAAATGGGTCGGGGGGGAAATCAGGGGCAGTTCTTC. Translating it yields CASSEMGRGGNQGQFF.

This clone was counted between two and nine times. CDR3 coding DNA: TGTGCCACCCAAACTGGGACAGGGAAATCGGATACGCAGTATTTT. It yields the protein CATQTGTGKSDTQYF. V is TRBV19 and J is TRBJ2-3; 9 nucleotides align to TRBD1. Trimming cost V 10 bases and J 6 bases; bases outside gene matches: 14. This CDR3 region has 15 residues. CDR1 LNHDA and CDR2 SQIVND come from the germline V gene (reference sequence).

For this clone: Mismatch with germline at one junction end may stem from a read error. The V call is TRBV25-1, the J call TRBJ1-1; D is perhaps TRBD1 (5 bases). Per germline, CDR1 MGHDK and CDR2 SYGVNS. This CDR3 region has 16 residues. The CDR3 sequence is CASSDGGRAGNSEAFF. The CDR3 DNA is TGTGCCAGCAGTGATGGTGGGAGGGCAGGGAACTCTGAAGCTTTCTTT.

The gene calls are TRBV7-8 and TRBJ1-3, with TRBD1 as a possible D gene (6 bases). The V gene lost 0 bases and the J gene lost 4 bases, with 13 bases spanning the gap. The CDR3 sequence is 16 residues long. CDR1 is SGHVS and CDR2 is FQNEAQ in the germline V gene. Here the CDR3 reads CASSLASWTAGNTIYF. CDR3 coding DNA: TGTGCCAGCAGCTTAGCGTCCTGGACAGCGGGAAACACCATATATTTT.

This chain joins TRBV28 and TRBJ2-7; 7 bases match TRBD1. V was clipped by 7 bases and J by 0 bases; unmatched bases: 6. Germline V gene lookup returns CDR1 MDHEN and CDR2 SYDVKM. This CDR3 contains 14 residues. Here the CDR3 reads CASTGQTFSYEQYF. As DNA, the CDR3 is TGTGCCAGCACGGGACAGACCTTCTCCTACGAGCAGTACTTC. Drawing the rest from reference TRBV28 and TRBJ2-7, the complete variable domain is DVKVTQSSRYLVKRTGEKVFLECVQDMDHENMFWYRQDPGLGLRLIYFSYDVKMKEKGDIPEGYSVSREKKERFSLILESASTNQTSMYLCASTGQTFSYEQYFGPGTRLTVT.

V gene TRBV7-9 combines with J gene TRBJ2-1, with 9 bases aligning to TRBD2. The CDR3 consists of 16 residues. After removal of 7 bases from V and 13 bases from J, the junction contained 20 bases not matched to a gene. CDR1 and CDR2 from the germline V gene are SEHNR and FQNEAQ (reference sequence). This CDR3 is CASIRAGTSLFHGQFF. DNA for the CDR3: TGTGCCAGCATCCGAGCGGGGACTAGCCTATTTCATGGACAGTTCTTC.

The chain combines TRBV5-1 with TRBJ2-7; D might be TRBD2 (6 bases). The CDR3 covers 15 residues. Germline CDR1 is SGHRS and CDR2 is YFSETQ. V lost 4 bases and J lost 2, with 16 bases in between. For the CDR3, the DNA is TGCGCCAGCAGCCGGTCCCTACGCGGGGCCTACGAGCAGTACTTC. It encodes CASSRSLRGAYEQYF. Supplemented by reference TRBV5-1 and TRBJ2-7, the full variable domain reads KAGVTQTPRYLIKTRGQQVTLSCSPISGHRSVSWYQQTPGQGLQFLFEYFSETQRNKGNFPGRFSGRQFSNSRSEMNVSTLELGDSALYLCASSRSLRGAYEQYFGPGTRLTVT.

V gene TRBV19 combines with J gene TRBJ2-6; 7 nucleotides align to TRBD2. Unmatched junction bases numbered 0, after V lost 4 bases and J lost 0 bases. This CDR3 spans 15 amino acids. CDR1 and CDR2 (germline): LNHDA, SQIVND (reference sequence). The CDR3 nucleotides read TGTGCCAGTAGTAGGGGGGGCTCTGGGGCCAACGTCCTGACTTTC. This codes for CASSRGGSGANVLTF. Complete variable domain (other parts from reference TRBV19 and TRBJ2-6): DGGITQSPKYLFRKEGQNVTLSCEQNLNHDAMYWYRQDPGQGLRLIYYSQIVNDFQKGDIAEGYSVSREKKESFPLTVTSAQKNPTAFYLCASSRGGSGANVLTFGAGSRLTVL.

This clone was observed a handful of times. The CDR3 spells CASSPRGLAMGETQYF. As DNA, the CDR3 is TGTGCCAGCTCACCGCGGGGACTAGCAATGGGGGAGACCCAGTACTTC. V and J are TRBV18 and TRBJ2-5, with 9 bases identical to TRBD2. This CDR3 is 16 amino acids long. V was clipped by 3 bases and J by 5 bases; unmatched bases: 10. The germline V gene has CDR1 KGHSH and CDR2 LQKENI.

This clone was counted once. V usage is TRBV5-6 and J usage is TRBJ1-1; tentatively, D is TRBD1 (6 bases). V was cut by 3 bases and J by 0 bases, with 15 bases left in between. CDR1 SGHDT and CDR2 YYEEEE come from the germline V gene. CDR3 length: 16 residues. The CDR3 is CASSYMDRTVNTEAFF. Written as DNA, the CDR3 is TGTGCCAGCAGCTACATGGATAGGACAGTGAACACTGAAGCTTTCTTT.

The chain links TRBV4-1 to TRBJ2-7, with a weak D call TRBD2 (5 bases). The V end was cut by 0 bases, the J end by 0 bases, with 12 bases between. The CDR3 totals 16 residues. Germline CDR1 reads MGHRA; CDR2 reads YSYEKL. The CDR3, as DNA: TGCGCCAGCAGCCAAGATAATAGCGCCTTCTCCTACGAGCAGTACTTC. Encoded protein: CASSQDNSAFSYEQYF.

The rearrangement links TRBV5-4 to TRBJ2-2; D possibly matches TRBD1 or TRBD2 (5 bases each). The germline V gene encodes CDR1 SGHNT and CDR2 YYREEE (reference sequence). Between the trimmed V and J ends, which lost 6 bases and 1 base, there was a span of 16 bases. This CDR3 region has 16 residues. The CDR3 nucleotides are TGTGCCAGCATCCCGTGGGGGACGGGGAACACCGGGGAGCTGTTTTTT. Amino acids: CASIPWGTGNTGELFF.

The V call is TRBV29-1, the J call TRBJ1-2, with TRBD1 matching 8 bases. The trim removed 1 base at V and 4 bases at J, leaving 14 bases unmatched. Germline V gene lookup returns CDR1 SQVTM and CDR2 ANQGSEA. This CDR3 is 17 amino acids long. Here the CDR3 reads CSVEAERGTGIFYGYTF. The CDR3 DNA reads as TGCAGCGTTGAAGCGGAGCGAGGGACAGGCATCTTCTATGGCTACACCTTC. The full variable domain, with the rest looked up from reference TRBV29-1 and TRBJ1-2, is SAVISQKPSRDICQRGTSLTIQCQVDSQVTMMFWYRQQPGQSLTLIATANQGSEATYESGFVIDKFPISRPNLTFSTLTVSNMSPEDSSIYLCSVEAERGTGIFYGYTFGSGTRLTVV.

The DNA of the CDR3 is TGCAGTGCTAGTCAGGGACGGGATGAGCAGTTCTTC. Translating it yields CSASQGRDEQFF. J is TRBJ2-1 and V is TRBV20-1, with D perhaps given as TRBD1 or TRBD2 (5 bases each). Germline lookup yields CDR1 DFQATT and CDR2 SNEGSKA (reference sequence). Trimming removed 3 bases from V and 8 bases from J, with 11 bases in between. The CDR3 is made up of 12 amino acids.

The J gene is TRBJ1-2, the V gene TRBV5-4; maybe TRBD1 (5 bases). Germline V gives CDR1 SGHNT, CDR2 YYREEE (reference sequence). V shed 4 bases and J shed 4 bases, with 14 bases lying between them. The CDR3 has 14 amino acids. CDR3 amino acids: CASSRGGMSYGYTF. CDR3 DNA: TGTGCCAGCAGCCGGGGGGGGATGAGCTATGGCTACACCTTC.

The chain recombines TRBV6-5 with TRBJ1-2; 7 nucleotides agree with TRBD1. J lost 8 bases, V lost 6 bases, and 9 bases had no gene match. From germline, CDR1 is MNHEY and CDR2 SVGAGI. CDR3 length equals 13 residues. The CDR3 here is CASRRTGQLGYTF. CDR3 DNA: TGTGCCAGCAGACGCACGGGACAGCTGGGCTACACCTTC.